What follows describes a single T cell receptor (beta chain). The antigen remains unidentified. The CDR3 runs to 14 residues. The data are from a study of vaccination and CD4 T cells after COVID-19. Study-wide background: The BNT162b2 or mRNA-1273 vaccine was given to participants in two doses. Points from the study as a whole: Reactive clonotype counts went from median roughly 19 after infection to 30 to 45 after vaccination, nonsignificantly.

The Oncomine TCR Beta short-read assay was applied to DNA of cultured CD4+ T cells. A single record per CDR3 protein comes from TCRdb applying MiXCR to the PCR reads. Of 20,000 to 25,000 distinct CDR3 sequences listed, under 70% are singletons. Treatment defined: roughly 10-day PBMC culture with coronavirus spike peptide pools or control peptides (ViraFEST assay). The chain joins TRBV21-1 to TRBJ2-5; the table's D gene call, TRBD1, was not cross checked with the DNA. TRBV21-1 is classified as a pseudogene. This sequence originates from a human donor who received a COVID-19 vaccine. Sample: CD4+ T cells from blood, cultured in vitro, taken after SARS-CoV-2 vaccination. The CDR3 nucleotides read TGTGCCAGCCAAGGGGGGAGCGGCCAAGAGACCCAGTACTTC. This sequence encodes CASQGGSGQETQYF.